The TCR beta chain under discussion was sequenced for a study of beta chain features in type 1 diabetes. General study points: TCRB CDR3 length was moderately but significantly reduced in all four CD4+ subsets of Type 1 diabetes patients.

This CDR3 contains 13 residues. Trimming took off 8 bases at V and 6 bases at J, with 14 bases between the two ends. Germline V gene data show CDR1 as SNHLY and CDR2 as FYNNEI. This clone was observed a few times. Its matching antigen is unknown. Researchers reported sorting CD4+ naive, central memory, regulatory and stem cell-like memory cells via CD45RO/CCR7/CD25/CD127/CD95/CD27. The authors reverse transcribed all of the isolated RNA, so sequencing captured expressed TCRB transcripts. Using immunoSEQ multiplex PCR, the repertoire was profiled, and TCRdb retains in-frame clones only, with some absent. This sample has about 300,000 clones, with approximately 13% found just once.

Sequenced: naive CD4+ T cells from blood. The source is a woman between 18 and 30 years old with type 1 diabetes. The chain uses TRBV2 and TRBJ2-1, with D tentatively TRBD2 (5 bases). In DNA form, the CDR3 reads TGTGCCAGCCGGAGGACGGCCACCAATGAGCAGTTCTTC. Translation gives CASRRTATNEQFF.